Described below is a single TCR beta chain sequence and its context. Its antigen is not known. Generated by immunoSEQ multiplex PCR, the TCRdb table keeps only in-frame clones and is missing some. Here the sample spans 65,000 to 80,000 clones, about 85% being singletons. The V and J ends lost 3 bases and 7 bases respectively, with 12 bases between them. This CDR3 contains 13 residues. Germline-derived CDR1 and CDR2 are KGHSH and LQKENI. Researchers took blood at baseline, on cycle 4 day 1, and on cycle 7 day 1. This entry is derived from a study of OX40 agonist ivuxolimab in advanced cancers. Across the whole study: Patients received ivuxolimab, an agonistic anti-OX40 (CD134) antibody. The study, taken as a whole, reports: Clonal expansion was seen in CD4+ and CD8+ blood T cells by week 6 at 0.1 to 3.0 mg/kg. Relative to CD4+ cells, CD8+ T cells on average had more expanded clones.

The receptor's source is an adult with an advanced solid tumor such as melanoma, head and neck, liver or kidney cancer. The chain combines TRBV18 with TRBJ1-1; unclear D gene. Sequences were derived from CD4+ or CD8+ T cells sorted from blood, sampled in a trial of the OX40 agonist ivuxolimab. Here the CDR3 reads CASSPGGSGEAFF. As DNA, the CDR3 is TGTGCCAGCTCACCCGGCGGTTCCGGTGAAGCTTTCTTT. Together with reference TRBV18 and TRBJ1-1, the CDR3 gives the full variable domain: NAGVMQNPRHLVRRRGQEARLRCSPMKGHSHVYWYRQLPEEGLKFMVYLQKENIIDESGMPKERFSAEFPKEGPSILRIQQVVRGDSAAYFCASSPGGSGEAFFGQGTRLTVV.